The 30 T cell receptor beta chains below all came from one sample that was sequenced in a study of breast tumors, draining lymph nodes, adjacent tissues. Using its own MiXCR run on the multiplex PCR reads, TCRdb lists one record per CDR3 protein. The sample has around 110,000 distinct CDR3 sequences, about 30% seen once. Samples came from axillary lymph nodes draining the breast cancer. The sample comprised axillary lymph node tissue. The source of these receptors is a female donor with breast cancer. Some clones in this sample may be carry-over from other donors' samples.

The V gene is TRBV28, the J gene TRBJ1-1; D gene unclear. This CDR3 region has 13 residues. V lost 8 bases and J lost 1, with 11 bases in between. Germline V gene lookup returns CDR1 MDHEN and CDR2 SYDVKM. For the CDR3, the DNA is TGTGCCAGCCAATGGGGAGGGAACACTGAAGCTTTCTTT. Encoded protein: CASQWGGNTEAFF. Filled out from reference TRBV28 and TRBJ1-1, the complete variable domain reads DVKVTQSSRYLVKRTGEKVFLECVQDMDHENMFWYRQDPGLGLRLIYFSYDVKMKEKGDIPEGYSVSREKKERFSLILESASTNQTSMYLCASQWGGNTEAFFGQGTRLTVV.

In this sample, this clonotype turned up many times. V and J are TRBV7-9 and TRBJ1-2, with D possibly TRBD1 on 5 matching bases. V shed 7 bases and J shed 4 bases, with 16 bases lying between them. CDR1 is SEHNR and CDR2 is FQNEAQ in the germline V gene (reference sequence). The CDR3 has 14 amino acids. The CDR3 region is CASTTAGRSYGYTF. The DNA for the CDR3 is TGTGCCAGCACCACCGCAGGGAGGAGCTATGGCTACACCTTC.

This clonotype came up many times. The chain couples TRBV7-8 to TRBJ2-5; 7 bases are shared with TRBD1. Germline-derived CDR1 and CDR2 are SGHVS and FQNEAQ. The J segment lost 5 bases and the V segment lost 0 bases, leaving 6 bases of the junction unmatched. The CDR3 is 15 residues long. The CDR3 DNA reads as TGTGCCAGCAGCTTAGCAACAGGGGTGGGGGAGACCCAGTACTTC. Translated: CASSLATGVGETQYF.

At least ten counts were recorded for this clonotype. The chain recombines TRBV6-2 or TRBV6-3 with TRBJ2-5, with D perhaps given as TRBD1 or TRBD2 (5 bases each). Trimming left V 6 bases short and J 4 bases short, with 21 bases between. Germline CDR1 is MNHEY and CDR2 is SVGEGT. The CDR3 spans 16 residues. In DNA, the CDR3 is TGTGCCAGCAGCCTACCTGATGGGGACGTATCAGAGACCCAGTACTTC. It codes for CASSLPDGDVSETQYF.

In its sample, this clonotype was seen many times. The chain joins TRBV5-1 to TRBJ1-3; no clear D. Germline V gene sequence: CDR1 SGHRS, CDR2 YFSETQ. The CDR3 consists of 17 residues. Trimming stripped 0 bases from V and 0 bases from J, with 13 bases between. The CDR3 nucleotides are TGCGCCAGCAGCTTGGTAGCAGGTCTTTCCTCTGGAAACACCATATATTTT. This codes for CASSLVAGLSSGNTIYF.

This clonotype was seen repeatedly, ten times or more. V usage is TRBV29-1 and J usage is TRBJ2-1; 10 nucleotides match TRBD2. The CDR3 length is 13 residues. V lost 8 bases, J lost 10 bases, and 11 bases stayed unmatched. The germline gives CDR1 SQVTM, CDR2 ANQGSEA. CDR3 region: CSIMRTSGGEQFF. CDR3 coding DNA: TGCAGCATCATGAGGACTAGCGGAGGGGAGCAGTTCTTC.

This clonotype was seen repeatedly, ten times or more. V usage is TRBV18 and J usage is TRBJ2-5, with D perhaps matching TRBD2 (5 bases). The V end was cut by 3 bases, the J end by 3 bases, with 5 bases between. The CDR3 covers 12 residues. Germline CDR1 and CDR2: KGHSH and LQKENI. The CDR3 reads CASSPREETQYF. CDR3 coding DNA: TGTGCCAGCTCACCGAGGGAAGAGACCCAGTACTTC.

V gene TRBV5-1 combines with J gene TRBJ2-1, with D hard to call. Looked up from germline, CDR1 is SGHRS and CDR2 is YFSETQ. Trimming cost V 8 bases and J 10 bases, with 13 bases left between them. CDR3 length equals 11 residues. The CDR3 here is CASSRGKEQFF. As DNA, the CDR3 is TGCGCCAGTTCGCGTGGCAAGGAGCAGTTCTTC.

This clonotype was recorded many times. The chain joins TRBV6-5 to TRBJ2-7, with 10 bases aligning to TRBD2. CDR1 MNHEY and CDR2 SVGAGI come from the germline V gene. CDR3 length: 16 residues. V was clipped by 4 bases and J by 4 bases; unmatched bases: 10. This CDR3 is CASSFDRTSGSYEQYF. The CDR3 nucleotides read TGTGCCAGCAGTTTCGACCGGACTAGCGGCAGTTACGAGCAGTACTTC.

This clonotype was picked up many times. The gene calls are TRBV5-5 and TRBJ2-2; TRBD2 aligns across 9 bases. The CDR3 has 18 amino acids. The germline V gene has CDR1 SGHKS and CDR2 YYEKEE (reference sequence). V lost 4 bases and J lost 4; bases outside the gene matches: 14. The CDR3 loop is CASSAGGAGGPFTGELFF. Here the CDR3 DNA reads TGTGCCAGCAGCGCCGGTGGGGCGGGAGGGCCGTTCACCGGGGAGCTGTTTTTT.

In its sample, this clonotype was seen many times. Here the CDR3 reads CASSEHSYNQFHEQYF. Here the CDR3 DNA reads TGTGCCAGCAGTGAACATTCCTATAACCAGTTCCACGAGCAGTACTTC. The chain has TRBV2 and TRBJ2-7; D gene unclear. In germline, CDR1 is SNHLY, CDR2 FYNNEI. Trimming took 2 bases from V and 5 from J, leaving 19 bases between them. CDR3 length: 16 amino acids.

Regarding this clonotype: Since a much larger clone is just one base distant, this may be a read error. This chain uses TRBV5-6 with TRBJ2-7; a possible D gene is TRBD1 (6 bases). The CDR3 is made up of 15 amino acids. Trimming shortened V by 4 bases and J by 1 base, and 15 bases separated the two germline ends. CDR1 is SGHDT and CDR2 is YYEEEE in the germline V gene. Here the CDR3 reads CASSRTVARSYEQYF. The DNA of the CDR3 is TGTGCCAGCAGCCGGACAGTCGCAAGGTCCTACGAGCAGTACTTC.

In its sample, this clonotype was seen a few times. The chain carries TRBV27 and TRBJ2-2; D remains unclear. CDR1 MNHEY and CDR2 SMNVEV come from the germline V gene (reference sequence). Trimming removed 2 bases at V and 4 bases at J, with 8 bases between. The CDR3 is 14 amino acids. Here the CDR3 DNA reads TGTGCCAGCAGTTTAGCGGCCCGCACCGGGGAGCTGTTTTTT. Translated, it gives CASSLAARTGELFF.

Points on this clonotype: The CDR3 does not close with the conserved phenylalanine or tryptophan, likely indicating a read error. It is unclear where the CDR3 begins or ends on the DNA, so no DNA is shown, and the CDR3 is as TCRdb lists it. J is TRBJ1-3 and V is TRBV7-2; TRBD1, the table's D call, was not compared with the DNA. The CDR3 numbers 15 amino acids, ends counted. Germline-derived CDR1 and CDR2 are SGHTA and FQGNSA. This CDR3 is CASSLNGGAGNTIHY.

For this clonotype: The junction and the germline gene differ at one end; a read error may be behind it. This sequence joins TRBV6-1 and TRBJ1-3, with D uncertain. The CDR3 is made up of 15 amino acids. Germline CDR1 MNHNS, CDR2 SASEGT. DNA for the CDR3: TGTGCCAGCAGTTATGACCGTAACTCTGGAGACACCAAATATTTT. Its translation is CASSYDRNSGDTKYF.

This clonotype was recorded at least ten times. The rearrangement uses TRBV3-1 and TRBJ2-7, with D uncertain. Germline-derived CDR1 and CDR2 are LGHDT and YNNKEL (reference sequence). This CDR3 spans 11 amino acids. Between the trimmed V and J ends, which lost 3 bases and 9 bases, there was a span of 9 bases. The CDR3, as DNA: TGTGCCAGCAGCCAGTTAAAGAGGCAGTACTTC. It yields the protein CASSQLKRQYF.

There are many counts of this clonotype. The chain has TRBV11-2 and TRBJ2-5; D is possibly TRBD1 (5 bases). With 1 base removed from V and 3 bases from J, the gap between germline ends came to 9 bases. From germline, CDR1 is SGHAT and CDR2 FQNNGV. The CDR3 covers 14 residues. The CDR3 nucleotides read TGTGCCAGCAGCTTAGTACAGGTGAAAGAGACCCAGTACTTC. Residues: CASSLVQVKETQYF.

This clonotype was recorded at least ten times. This chain connects TRBV20-1 to TRBJ1-2; D gene ambiguous. V gave up 2 bases and J gave up 8 bases, with 9 bases separating them. The CDR3 contains 11 residues. The germline CDR1 and CDR2 sequences are DFQATT and SNEGSKA (reference sequence). The CDR3 sequence is CSARLSGGYTF. CDR3 DNA sequence: TGCAGTGCTAGACTCTCCGGGGGCTACACCTTC.

As regards this clonotype: The junction departs from the called germline gene at one end, perhaps through a read error. The genes are TRBV11-3 and TRBJ2-5; D ambiguous. This CDR3 has 13 residues. Per the germline V gene, CDR1 is SGHNT and CDR2 is YENEEA. In DNA form, the CDR3 reads TGTGCCAGCAGCTCCCAGGACCAAGCGACCCAGTACTTC. Translated, it gives CASSSQDQATQYF. Together with reference TRBV11-3 and TRBJ2-5, the CDR3 gives the full variable domain: EAGVVQSPRYKIIEKKQPVAFWCNPISGHNTLYWYLQNLGQGPELLIRYENEEAVDDSQLPKDRFSAERLKGVDSTLKIQPAELGDSAVYLCASSSQDQATQYFGPGTRLLVL.

The chain recombines TRBV20-1 with TRBJ2-7; TRBD1 is a possible D gene (6 bases). The CDR3 spans 15 residues. The germline V gene encodes CDR1 DFQATT and CDR2 SNEGSKA (reference sequence). V was shortened by 3 bases and J by 6 bases, with 21 bases between the two germline ends. The CDR3 DNA is TGCAGTGCTAGTGATTGGGGGACACCTACTCGCGAGCAGTACTTC. Translating gives CSASDWGTPTREQYF.

As DNA, the CDR3 is TGTGCCAGCTCACCAGCTCGGGCTTCCTCCTACGAGCAGTACTTC. It translates to CASSPARASSYEQYF. The genes are TRBV18 and TRBJ2-7; D remains ambiguous. Germline V gives CDR1 KGHSH, CDR2 LQKENI. This CDR3 comprises 15 residues. The V end lost 2 bases, the J end lost 0 bases, and 11 bases lay between the germline ends. The whole variable domain, filled in from reference TRBV18 and TRBJ2-7, reads NAGVMQNPRHLVRRRGQEARLRCSPMKGHSHVYWYRQLPEEGLKFMVYLQKENIIDESGMPKERFSAEFPKEGPSILRIQQVVRGDSAAYFCASSPARASSYEQYFGPGTRLTVT.

This clonotype was recorded many times. The J gene is TRBJ1-6, the V gene TRBV6-5; D gene ambiguous. V shed 6 bases and J shed 8 bases, with 11 bases lying between them. This CDR3 is built from 13 residues. Germline V gives CDR1 MNHEY, CDR2 SVGAGI. The DNA for the CDR3 is TGTGCCAGCAGACAGACGAATGATTCACCCCTCCACTTT. This sequence encodes CASRQTNDSPLHF.

This clonotype has more than one count but fewer than ten. A much larger clone differs from this one at a single base, so this may be a read error. The V call is TRBV9, the J call TRBJ2-5, with D perhaps matching TRBD2 (5 bases). Germline V gene sequence: CDR1 SGDLS, CDR2 YYNGEE. V lost 3 bases and J 5 bases, leaving 26 bases between the germline ends. This CDR3 spans 18 amino acids. CDR3 in amino acids: CASSEGPLGKGSTETQYF. As DNA, the CDR3 is TGTGCCAGCAGCGAGGGCCCCCTCGGGAAAGGGTCTACGGAGACCCAGTACTTC.

This clonotype has just a few counts. At one of its ends the junction is not consistent with the germline gene, which may arise from a read error. CDR3 amino acids: CAISGAANTGGLLF. The CDR3 nucleotides read TGCGCCATCAGCGGGGCAGCGAACACCGGGGGGCTGCTTTTT. The chain has TRBV10-2 and TRBJ2-2; TRBD2 might be the D (7 bases). The CDR3 runs to 14 residues. Looked up from germline, CDR1 is WSHSY and CDR2 is SAAADI.

This clonotype was counted at least ten times. The chain carries TRBV11-2 and TRBJ2-7, with D possibly being TRBD2 (5 bases). The CDR3 covers 13 residues. V lost 2 bases, J lost 4 bases, and 9 bases lay in between. The germline V gene has CDR1 SGHAT and CDR2 FQNNGV. CDR3 coding DNA: TGTGCCAGCAGCTTATACGAGGGATACGAGCAGTACTTC. Amino acids: CASSLYEGYEQYF.

The rearrangement links TRBV7-8 to TRBJ1-2; 9 bases fit TRBD1. Germline-derived CDR1 and CDR2 are SGHVS and FQNEAQ. This CDR3 is built from 13 residues. The ends lost 7 bases at V and 4 bases at J; junction bases unmatched: 4. The CDR3 region is CASTGQGSYGYTF. The DNA of the CDR3 is TGTGCCAGCACGGGACAGGGTAGCTATGGCTACACCTTC.

The chain links TRBV12-3 or TRBV12-4 to TRBJ2-1; 12 bases match TRBD2. The CDR3 consists of 15 residues. The J segment lost 7 bases and the V segment lost 11 bases, leaving 12 bases of the junction unmatched. The CDR3 sequence is CASKPTSGSRNEQFF. CDR3 bases: TGTGCCTCCAAGCCGACTAGCGGGAGTCGTAATGAGCAGTTCTTC.

The chain carries TRBV20-1 and TRBJ2-7; D unclear. This CDR3 has 12 residues. The V end was cut by 3 bases, the J end by 2 bases, with 8 bases between. The germline CDR1 and CDR2 sequences are DFQATT and SNEGSKA (reference sequence). CDR3 sequence: CSARAPTYEQYF. The CDR3 nucleotides are TGCAGTGCTAGGGCTCCAACCTACGAGCAGTACTTC.

On this clonotype itself: This may be a read error: a much more frequent sequence differs by one nucleotide. The rearrangement joins TRBV6-5 to TRBJ2-3; D is possibly TRBD2 (8 bases). The CDR3 has 22 amino acids. CDR1 MNHEY and CDR2 SVGAGI come from the germline V gene. CDR3 loop: CASSYSGGRSSGAATVSDAQYF. The CDR3 DNA follows: TGTGCCAGCAGTTACTCAGGGGGCCGGAGTAGCGGGGCCGCTACAGTGTCAGATGCGCAGTATTTT.

Turning to this clonotype: Germline and junction disagree at one end, which may indicate a read error. The V gene is TRBV19, the J gene TRBJ1-3; possibly TRBD1 for D (5 bases). This CDR3 comprises 15 residues. Germline assignment: CDR1 LNHDA and CDR2 SQIVND (reference sequence). CDR3 sequence (DNA): TGTGCCGGTAGTATGGGGCAGAGCTCTGGAAACACCATATATTTT. It yields the protein CAGSMGQSSGNTIYF.